This TCR beta chain was identified during a study of graft-versus-host responses after intestinal transplantation. Of note for this clone: Its target is not known.

This CDR3 is built from 15 residues. Germline V gene lookup returns CDR1 SEHNR and CDR2 FQNEAQ (reference sequence). V lost 5 bases and J lost 0, with 12 bases in between. Libraries were prepared by immunoSEQ multiplex PCR; TCRdb keeps only in-frame clonotypes and omits some of them. The sample carries some 120,000 clones, 90% recorded once. The rearrangement links TRBV7-9 to TRBJ2-3; D ambiguous. Here the sequenced sample was unstimulated CD4+ T cells sorted from spleen or lymph node cells, taken before intestinal transplant. The clonotype comes from a human donor who received an intestinal transplant. Here the CDR3 reads CASSLHTASTDTQYF. The CDR3 nucleotides are TGTGCCAGCAGCCTGCATACAGCTAGCACAGATACGCAGTATTTT.